These T cell receptor beta chains were read from a single sample in a study of blood T cell repertoires in COVID-19. Sequencing was performed with immunoSEQ multiplex PCR; in TCRdb, only in-frame clones are kept and a portion is missing. The sample yields 250,000 to 400,000 clones, around 88% seen once. Material for sequencing was peripheral blood. The receptors shown here come from a woman aged 25 to 39 with COVID-19, enrolled during active disease. CDR3s include the opening cysteine and the closing phenylalanine or tryptophan. The D gene is left open where the match is weak. Clone size, where shown, is once, few, many, or a class for clones that have expanded.

clone size	V gene	CDR3 length	J gene	D gene	CDR3 DNA	CDR3 protein
NA	TRBV4-1	15	TRBJ2-7	TRBD2	TGCGCCAGCAGCCAATTACCGGGACTAATCTACGAGCAGTACTTC	CASSQLPGLIYEQYF
NA	TRBV27	15	TRBJ2-3	TRBD2	TGTGCCAGCAGTTTGTCACTAGCGGACACAGATACGCAGTATTTT	CASSLSLADTDTQYF
NA	TRBV4-1	15	TRBJ1-1	NA	TGCGCCAGCAGCCAGGGACGGGGGATGAACACTGAAGCTTTCTTT	CASSQGRGMNTEAFF
NA	TRBV6-2/TRBV6-3	13	TRBJ2-2	NA	TGTGCCAGCAGTTACAGGGAGACCGGGGAGCTGTTTTTT	CASSYRETGELFF
once	TRBV4-1	12	TRBJ1-2	TRBD1	TGCGCCAGCAGCGACAGGGTTTATGGCTACACCTTC	CASSDRVYGYTF
NA	TRBV5-8	13	TRBJ2-1	NA	TGTGCCAGCAGCTCATGGACATACAATGAGCAGTTCTTC	CASSSWTYNEQFF
NA	TRBV11-2	14	TRBJ1-2	NA	TGTGCCAGCAGAGCAGGCGGGACGCTATATGGCTACACCTTC	CASRAGGTLYGYTF
NA	TRBV5-1	19	TRBJ2-2	TRBD2	TGCGCCAGCAGACCTGGACTAGCGGGGGCCCCCTCGTACACCGGGGAGCTGTTTTTT	CASRPGLAGAPSYTGELFF
NA	TRBV4-1	15	TRBJ1-2	TRBD1	TGCGCCAGCAGCCAAGAGGGACAGACCTATGTGGGCTACACCTTC	CASSQEGQTYVGYTF
NA	TRBV27	14	TRBJ1-2	NA	TGTGCCAGCAGGGCTAGTGGGGGCACCTATGGCTACACCTTC	CASRASGGTYGYTF
NA	TRBV19	13	TRBJ1-1	NA	TGTGCCAGTAGTATTAGAGGGAGCACTGAAGCTTTCTTT	CASSIRGSTEAFF
NA	TRBV7-7	16	TRBJ2-5	TRBD2	TGTGCCAGCAGCCTGGGAGGTAGCGGGGGACAAGAGACCCAGTACTTC	CASSLGGSGGQETQYF
NA	TRBV7-9	15	TRBJ1-5	NA	TGTGGCACGAGATGGGGTAGGGAGGGCAATCAGCCCCAGCATTTT	CGTRWGREGNQPQHF
NA	TRBV11-2	13	TRBJ1-2	TRBD1	TGTGCCAGCAACCAGGGGGGTTTGTATGGCTACACCTTC	CASNQGGLYGYTF
NA	TRBV6-4	14	TRBJ2-1	TRBD1	TGTGCCAGCAGTGACGGAAACAGGGGGAATGAGCAGTTCTTC	CASSDGNRGNEQFF
NA	TRBV4-3	20	TRBJ2-7	TRBD1	TGCGCCAGCAGCCTGGACCGGGACAGAACACAAGCATCACTTCTCGACGAGCAGTACTTC	CASSLDRDRTQASLLDEQYF
NA	TRBV27	13	TRBJ2-7	NA	TGTGCCAGCAGTTTCTCGGGGATTGGCGAGCAGTACTTC	CASSFSGIGEQYF
NA	TRBV5-5	13	TRBJ1-1	NA	TGTGCCGGGGGGAGAAGCCCTAACACTGAAGCTTTCTTT	CAGGRSPNTEAFF
NA	TRBV11-1	13	TRBJ2-1	NA	TGTGCCAGCAACCCCGGGACTGAGGATGAGCAGTTCTTC	CASNPGTEDEQFF
NA	TRBV15	17	TRBJ2-5	NA	TGTGCCACCAGCAGAGTCGCATGGGCAGAATCCCAAGAGACCCAGTACTTC	CATSRVAWAESQETQYF
NA	TRBV28	12	TRBJ1-1	NA	TGTGCCAGCAGTGGTCGGGGGGTCGGGACTTTCTTT	CASSGRGVGTFF
NA	TRBV7-9	12	TRBJ1-1	NA	TGTGCCAGCAGCTTAGTAGAAGAGGGAGCTTTCTTT	CASSLVEEGAFF
NA	TRBV19	15	TRBJ1-1	TRBD1	TGTGCCAGTAGTATGGCGGCAGGGGGCCCGGCTGAAGCTTTCTTT	CASSMAAGGPAEAFF
once	TRBV5-4	15	TRBJ1-2	NA	TGTGCCAGCACCCCCCGGCAGGGCCAAGAAGATGGCTACACCTTC	CASTPRQGQEDGYTF
NA	TRBV19	14	TRBJ1-5	NA	TGTGCCAGTAGCTACAGGGCTGGGGATCAGCCCCAGCATTTT	CASSYRAGDQPQHF
NA	TRBV5-1	14	TRBJ2-5	TRBD1	TGCGCCAGCAGCTGGGGACAGGGAGAGGAGACCCAGTACTTC	CASSWGQGEETQYF
NA	TRBV6-5	12	TRBJ2-7	NA	TGTGCCGGAGGACGGAATTCCTACGAGCAGTACTTC	CAGGRNSYEQYF